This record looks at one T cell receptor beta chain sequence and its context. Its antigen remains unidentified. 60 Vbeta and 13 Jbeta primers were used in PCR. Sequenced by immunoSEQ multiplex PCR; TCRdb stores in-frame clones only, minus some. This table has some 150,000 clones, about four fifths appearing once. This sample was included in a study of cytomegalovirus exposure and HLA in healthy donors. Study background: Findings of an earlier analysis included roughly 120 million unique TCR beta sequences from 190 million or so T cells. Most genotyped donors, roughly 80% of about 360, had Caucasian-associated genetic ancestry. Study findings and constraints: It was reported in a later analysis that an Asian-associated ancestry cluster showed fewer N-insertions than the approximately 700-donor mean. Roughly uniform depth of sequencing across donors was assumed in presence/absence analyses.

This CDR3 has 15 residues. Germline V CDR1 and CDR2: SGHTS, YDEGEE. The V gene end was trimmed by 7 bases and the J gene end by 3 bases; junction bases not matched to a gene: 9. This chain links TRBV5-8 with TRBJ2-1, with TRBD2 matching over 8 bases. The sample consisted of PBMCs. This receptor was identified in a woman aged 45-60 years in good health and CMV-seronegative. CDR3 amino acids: CASSWRGAVYNEQFF. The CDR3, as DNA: TGTGCCAGCTCCTGGCGGGGGGCCGTCTACAATGAGCAGTTCTTC.